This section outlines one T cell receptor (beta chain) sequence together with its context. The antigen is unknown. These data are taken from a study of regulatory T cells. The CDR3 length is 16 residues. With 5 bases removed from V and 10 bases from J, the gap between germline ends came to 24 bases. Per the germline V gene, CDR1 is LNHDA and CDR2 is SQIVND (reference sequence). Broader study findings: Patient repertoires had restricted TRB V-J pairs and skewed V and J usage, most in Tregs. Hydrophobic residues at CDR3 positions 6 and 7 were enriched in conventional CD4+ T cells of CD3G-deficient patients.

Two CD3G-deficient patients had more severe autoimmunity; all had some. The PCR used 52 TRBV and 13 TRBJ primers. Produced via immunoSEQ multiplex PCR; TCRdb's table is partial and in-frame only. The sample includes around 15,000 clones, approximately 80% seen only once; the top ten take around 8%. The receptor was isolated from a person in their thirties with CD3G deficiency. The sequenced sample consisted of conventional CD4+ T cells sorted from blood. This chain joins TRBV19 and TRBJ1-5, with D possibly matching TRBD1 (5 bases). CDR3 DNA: TGTGCCAGTAGTCGCCCTTCCTCCGGGACTCCAATCCCCCAGCATTTT. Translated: CASSRPSSGTPIPQHF.